These 10 T cell receptor beta chains were all obtained from the same sample, sequenced in a study of T cells expressing NK-cell markers. TCRdb reprocessed the 5' RACE reads, keeping one entry per CDR3 protein, no DNA. Its clone listing holds 500,000 to 600,000 distinct CDR3 sequences. Sequences were obtained from blood T cells: a sorted CD56 or NKG2C T cell subset, CD4+ or CD8+ T cells, or bulk PBMC T cells (not recorded which). These receptors originate from a man aged 18 to 29 in good health.

The rearrangement uses TRBV6-2 or TRBV6-3 and TRBJ2-5; the TCRdb call, TRBD1, lacks DNA for checking. Germline CDR1 and CDR2: MNHEY and SVGEGT. This CDR3 is 15 amino acids long. CDR3 region: CASSMGQGHQETQYF.

The chain couples TRBV10-3 to TRBJ2-5; the D gene TCRdb calls, TRBD1, cannot be checked with no DNA. The CDR3 runs to 14 residues. CDR1 and CDR2 from the germline V gene are ENHRY and SYGVKD. CDR3 residues: CAIRDGPGGETQYF.

This chain joins TRBV2 and TRBJ2-7; TCRdb names TRBD2, which stays unverified in the absence of DNA. Germline V gene data show CDR1 as SNHLY and CDR2 as FYNNEI. The CDR3 has 12 residues. This chain's CDR3 is CASRWQGHEQYF.

V and J are TRBV5-1 and TRBJ2-1; the D call from TCRdb, TRBD1, cannot be confirmed without DNA. The germline gives CDR1 SGHRS, CDR2 YFSETQ. This CDR3 is 12 amino acids long. The chain's CDR3 is CASSSRGNEQFF.

CDR3 amino acids: CASSELAGVADTQYF. The chain joins TRBV9 to TRBJ2-3; the TCRdb call, TRBD2, lacks DNA for checking. The CDR3 has 15 amino acids. Germline assignment: CDR1 SGDLS and CDR2 YYNGEE.

The V gene is TRBV13, the J gene TRBJ2-7; the TRBD1 assignment by TCRdb is unverifiable without DNA. Germline V gene lookup returns CDR1 PRHDT and CDR2 FYEKMQ (reference sequence). The CDR3 sequence is 14 residues long. The CDR3 region is CASSSSGTTYEQYF.

The chain employs TRBV15 and TRBJ2-3; TCRdb proposes TRBD1, but this gene call is untestable without DNA. Germline CDR1 is LNHNV and CDR2 is YYDKDF (reference sequence). The CDR3 sequence is 16 residues long. CDR3: CATSAGDSANTDTQYF.

V gene TRBV11-2 combines with J gene TRBJ2-1; TCRdb selects TRBD2, and the lack of DNA leaves this call unchecked. The CDR3 sequence is 13 residues long. Looked up from germline, CDR1 is SGHAT and CDR2 is FQNNGV. CDR3 amino acids: CASSPTWTAKQFF.

The chain's CDR3 is CASSPGTGGSETQYF. The chain is built from TRBV4-1 and TRBJ2-5; as DNA is missing, the TRBD1 call by TCRdb cannot be tested. The germline gives CDR1 MGHRA, CDR2 YSYEKL. The CDR3 totals 15 residues.

The CDR3 loop is CASRGWGSGANVLTF. The gene calls are TRBV27 and TRBJ2-6; TCRdb names TRBD1, which stays unverified in the absence of DNA. CDR3 length: 15 residues. Germline values: CDR1 MNHEY, CDR2 SMNVEV (reference sequence).